This is a list of T cell receptor beta chains from one sample in a study of blood T cells in healthy people across ages. TCRdb processed the 5' RACE reads anew with MiXCR; each CDR3 protein has one entry. This sample yields about 1.8 million distinct CDR3 sequences, of which roughly 50% are seen a single time; less than 2.5% belongs to the top ten. The source material was blood. The receptors were sampled from a woman aged 35 to 49 in good health. Both conserved end residues are trimmed from each CDR3. Some rows have no size entry. The others give once, few or many, or a class for an expanded clone.

v_call clone_size cdr3_length cdr3_aa
TRBV14 NA 14 ASSLRPRRGLSEQF
TRBV7-2 NA 12 ASSPRARDYEQY
TRBV5-1 few 12 ASSLEAGIDTQY
TRBV29-1 NA 15 SVEGRDNRDSNEKLF
TRBV6-2/TRBV6-3 NA 13 ASSYRAGLGDTQY
TRBV12-3/TRBV12-4 few 13 ASSLSGFENYGYT
TRBV6-5 NA 13 ASSYPAGSQETQY
TRBV20-1 NA 12 SAMRQYPTDTQY
TRBV6-6 NA 15 ASSSPGQGVSYNEQF
TRBV6-5 few 14 ASSTGTSGNYNEQF
TRBV20-1 NA 11 SALPRGESPLH
TRBV2 NA 13 ASSEGRGSSYEQY
TRBV5-5 few 13 ASSPNSGGTDTQY
TRBV6-2/TRBV6-3 NA 14 ASSYLAGGTYNELF
TRBV29-1 NA 11 SARNDRLYEQY
TRBV20-1 NA 12 SARDPGRADTQY
TRBV9 NA 12 ASSETDNHYGYT
TRBV9 NA 11 ASALLATGELF
TRBV7-2 NA 12 ASSLGPENNEQF
TRBV6-6 NA 15 ASSYGPRGDRGIEQF
TRBV5-1 NA 13 ASSRGTGLWHEQY
TRBV7-9 few 17 ASSSVGRADSGTYNEQF
TRBV7-9 NA 11 ASSWTGTYEQY